A selection of T cell receptor beta chains follows, all from one sample in a study of blood T cell repertoires in COVID-19. The table came from immunoSEQ multiplex PCR; TCRdb's copy has only in-frame clones and leaves some out. The top ten clones hold less than 3.5% of a sample with about 270,000 clones, less than 95% of them seen once. The sample taken for sequencing was PBMCs or T cells enriched from blood (not recorded which). Every receptor here comes from a man aged 35-49 years who had been exposed to COVID-19. Both conserved end residues are part of each CDR3. A D gene is named only where the DNA matches it firmly. A clone size is listed for some rows: how often the clone was seen (once, few, many), or a class if it is expanded.

j_call d_call clone_size v_call cdr3_aa cdr3_nt
TRBJ2-7 TRBD2 - TRBV6-5 CASRPTSGRGEQYF TGTGCCAGCAGACCGACTAGCGGGAGGGGCGAGCAGTACTTC
TRBJ1-4 - - TRBV5-6 CASTRGSNEKLFF TGTGCCAGCACGAGGGGGAGTAATGAAAAACTGTTTTTT
TRBJ2-3 - - TRBV4-3 CASSQDPGQFTDTQYF TGCGCCAGCAGCCAAGATCCGGGACAATTCACAGATACGCAGTATTTT
TRBJ2-1 TRBD2 - TRBV7-3 CASSSHGLAGANEQFF TGTGCCAGCAGCTCCCACGGTCTAGCGGGAGCTAATGAGCAGTTCTTC
TRBJ1-1 TRBD1 many TRBV28 CASSIGGQGVTEAFF TGTGCCAGCAGTATAGGGGGACAGGGGGTTACTGAAGCTTTCTTT
TRBJ2-7 - - TRBV6-5 CASSSDTLYEQYF TGTGCCAGCAGTTCCGACACCCTCTACGAGCAGTACTTC
TRBJ2-7 - - TRBV12-3/TRBV12-4 CASSLWGLYEQYF TGTGCCAGCAGTTTATGGGGGCTGTACGAGCAGTACTTC
TRBJ1-2 TRBD1 - TRBV28 CASSPGQGVDYGYTF TGTGCCAGCAGCCCGGGACAGGGGGTGGACTATGGCTACACCTTC
TRBJ2-7 TRBD1 - TRBV11-2 CASSPDRDRYEQYF TGTGCCAGCAGCCCCGACAGGGATCGGTACGAGCAGTACTTC
TRBJ2-7 TRBD2 - TRBV19 CASSQAGLAVYEQYF TGTGCCAGTAGCCAGGCCGGACTAGCTGTTTACGAGCAGTACTTC
TRBJ2-2 TRBD2 once TRBV29-1 CSVDRVAGVANTGELFF TGCAGCGTTGATAGGGTAGCGGGAGTAGCAAACACCGGGGAGCTGTTTTTT
TRBJ2-3 - few TRBV2 CASSEALTDTQYF TGTGCCAGCAGTGAAGCGCTAACAGATACGCAGTATTTT
TRBJ1-1 TRBD1 - TRBV30 CAWNRGYTEAFF TGTGCCTGGAACAGGGGTTACACTGAAGCTTTCTTT
TRBJ2-4 TRBD1 - TRBV29-1 CSASGTVGNIQYF TGCAGCGCATCCGGGACAGTAGGGAACATTCAGTACTTC
TRBJ1-2 - few TRBV16 CASSDRSGYGYTF TGTGCCAGCAGCGACAGGTCTGGGTATGGCTACACCTTC
TRBJ2-5 - - TRBV13 CASSLIGDSSQETQYF TGTGCCAGCAGCCTAATAGGCGACTCGTCGCAAGAGACCCAGTACTTC
TRBJ1-3 - - TRBV6-5 CASSYMSPSSGNTIYF TGTGCCAGCAGTTACATGTCTCCTTCCTCTGGAAACACCATATATTTT
TRBJ2-7 TRBD2 - TRBV3-1/TRBV3-2 CASSLPGLAGVYEQYF TGTGCCAGCAGCTTACCGGGACTAGCGGGAGTCTACGAGCAGTACTTC
TRBJ2-5 TRBD2 - TRBV30 CAWSASAGFGGKETQYF TGTGCCTGGAGTGCGTCCGCGGGGTTCGGGGGGAAAGAGACCCAGTACTTC
TRBJ2-7 - - TRBV28 CASSSSTSLRENEQYF -
TRBJ2-3 - once TRBV27 CASSLRGSTDTQYF TGTGCCAGCAGTCTTAGGGGGAGCACAGATACGCAGTATTTT
TRBJ2-1 TRBD2 - TRBV4-1 CASSRPGLAGSDEQFF TGCGCCAGCAGCCGACCAGGGCTAGCGGGCTCCGATGAGCAGTTCTTC
TRBJ2-2 - - TRBV6-5 CASSYGGSNTGELFF TGTGCCAGCAGTTACGGAGGGTCCAACACCGGGGAGCTGTTTTTT
TRBJ2-1 - - TRBV5-1 CASKTGEGNEQFF TGCGCCAGCAAGACGGGAGAGGGGAATGAGCAGTTCTTC
TRBJ2-3 TRBD2 - TRBV30 CAWSVVRTSGRVRDTQYF TGTGCCTGGAGTGTGGTAAGGACTAGCGGGAGAGTAAGAGATACGCAGTATTTT
TRBJ1-3 TRBD1 - TRBV30 CARQTGSSSGNTIYF TGTGCCCGTCAGACAGGGAGCTCCTCTGGAAACACCATATATTTT
TRBJ2-6 - - TRBV19 CASLRGQSWSGANVLTF TGTGCCAGTTTAAGAGGACAGTCATGGTCTGGGGCCAACGTCCTGACTTTC
TRBJ1-1 - - TRBV18 CASSPPLGPARSNTEAFF TGTGCCAGCTCACCACCCTTGGGGCCAGCCCGATCAAACACTGAAGCTTTCTTT